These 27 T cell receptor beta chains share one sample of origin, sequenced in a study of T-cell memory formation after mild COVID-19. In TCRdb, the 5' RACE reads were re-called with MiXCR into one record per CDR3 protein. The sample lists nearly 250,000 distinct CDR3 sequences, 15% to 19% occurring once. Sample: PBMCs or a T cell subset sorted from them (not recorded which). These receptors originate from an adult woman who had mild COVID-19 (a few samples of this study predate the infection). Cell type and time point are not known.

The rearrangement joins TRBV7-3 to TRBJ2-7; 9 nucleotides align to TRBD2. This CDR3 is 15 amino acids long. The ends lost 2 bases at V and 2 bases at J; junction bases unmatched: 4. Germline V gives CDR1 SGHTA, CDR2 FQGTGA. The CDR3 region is CASSLGSSGAYEQYF. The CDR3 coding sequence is TGTGCCAGCAGCTTAGGGTCTAGCGGGGCCTACGAGCAGTACTTC.

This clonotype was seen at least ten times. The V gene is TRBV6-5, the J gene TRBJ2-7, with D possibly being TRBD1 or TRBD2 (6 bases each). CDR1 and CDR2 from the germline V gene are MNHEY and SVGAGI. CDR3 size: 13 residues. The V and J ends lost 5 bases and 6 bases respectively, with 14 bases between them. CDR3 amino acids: CASSASRGGEQYF. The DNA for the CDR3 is TGTGCCAGCAGTGCATCCAGGGGAGGCGAGCAGTACTTC.

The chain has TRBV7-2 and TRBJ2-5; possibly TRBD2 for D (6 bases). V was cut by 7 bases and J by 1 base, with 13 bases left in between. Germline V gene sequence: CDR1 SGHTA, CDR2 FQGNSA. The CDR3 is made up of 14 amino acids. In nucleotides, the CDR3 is TGTGCCAGCACCTCCTCGCGGGGCCAAGAGACCCAGTACTTC. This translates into CASTSSRGQETQYF.

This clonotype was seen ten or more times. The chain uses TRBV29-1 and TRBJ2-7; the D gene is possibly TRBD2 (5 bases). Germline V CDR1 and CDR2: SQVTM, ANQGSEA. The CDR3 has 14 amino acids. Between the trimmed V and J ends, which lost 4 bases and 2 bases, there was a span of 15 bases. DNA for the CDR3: TGCAGCGTTGGAAATGGAGCGGATCCCTACGAGCAGTACTTC. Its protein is CSVGNGADPYEQYF.

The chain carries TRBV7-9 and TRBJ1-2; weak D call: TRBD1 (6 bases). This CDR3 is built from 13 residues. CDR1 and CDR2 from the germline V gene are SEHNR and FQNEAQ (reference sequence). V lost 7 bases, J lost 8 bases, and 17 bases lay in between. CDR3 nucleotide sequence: TGTGCCAGCACTACAGGGCCCTACGGAGGCTACACCTTC. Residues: CASTTGPYGGYTF.

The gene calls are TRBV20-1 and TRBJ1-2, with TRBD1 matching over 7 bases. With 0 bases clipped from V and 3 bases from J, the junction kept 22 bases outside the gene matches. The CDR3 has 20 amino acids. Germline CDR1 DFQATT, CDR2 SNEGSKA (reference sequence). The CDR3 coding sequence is TGCAGTGCTAGAGATCGAGATAAGGACGCGCACGGGACAGTGCACTATGGCTACACCTTC. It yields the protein CSARDRDKDAHGTVHYGYTF.

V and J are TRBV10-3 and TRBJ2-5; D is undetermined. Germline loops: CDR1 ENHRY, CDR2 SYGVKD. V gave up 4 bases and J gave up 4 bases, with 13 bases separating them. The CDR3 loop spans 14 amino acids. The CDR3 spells CAISALGWGETQYF. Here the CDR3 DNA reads TGTGCCATCAGTGCTTTAGGGTGGGGAGAGACCCAGTACTTC.

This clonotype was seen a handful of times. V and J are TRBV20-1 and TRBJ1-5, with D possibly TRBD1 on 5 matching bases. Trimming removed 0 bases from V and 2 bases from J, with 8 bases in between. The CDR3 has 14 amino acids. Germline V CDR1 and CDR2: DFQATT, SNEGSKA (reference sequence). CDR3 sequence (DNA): TGCAGTGCTAGAGATGCCAGGGGCAATCAGCCCCAGCATTTT. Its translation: CSARDARGNQPQHF.

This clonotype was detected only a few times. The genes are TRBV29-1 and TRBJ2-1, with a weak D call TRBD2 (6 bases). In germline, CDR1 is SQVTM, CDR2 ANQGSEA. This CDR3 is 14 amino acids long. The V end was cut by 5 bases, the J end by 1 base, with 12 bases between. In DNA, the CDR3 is TGCAGCGTTAATCTAGCGACTTCCTACAATGAGCAGTTCTTC. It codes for CSVNLATSYNEQFF.

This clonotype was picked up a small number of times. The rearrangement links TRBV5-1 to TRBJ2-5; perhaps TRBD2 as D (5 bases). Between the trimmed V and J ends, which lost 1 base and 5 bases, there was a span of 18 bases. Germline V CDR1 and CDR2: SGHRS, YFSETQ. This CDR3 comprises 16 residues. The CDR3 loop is CASSLMSANRGETQYF. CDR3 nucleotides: TGCGCCAGCAGCTTGATGTCTGCTAACCGCGGGGAGACCCAGTACTTC. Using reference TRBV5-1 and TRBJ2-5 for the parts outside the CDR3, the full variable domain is KAGVTQTPRYLIKTRGQQVTLSCSPISGHRSVSWYQQTPGQGLQFLFEYFSETQRNKGNFPGRFSGRQFSNSRSEMNVSTLELGDSALYLCASSLMSANRGETQYFGPGTRLLVL.

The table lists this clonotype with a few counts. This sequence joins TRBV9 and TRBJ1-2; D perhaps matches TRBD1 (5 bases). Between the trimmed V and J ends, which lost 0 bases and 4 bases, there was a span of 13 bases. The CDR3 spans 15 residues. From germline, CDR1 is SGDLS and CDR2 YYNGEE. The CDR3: CASSVDRGSVYGYTF. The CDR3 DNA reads TGTGCCAGCAGCGTAGATCGGGGCTCCGTCTATGGCTACACCTTC.

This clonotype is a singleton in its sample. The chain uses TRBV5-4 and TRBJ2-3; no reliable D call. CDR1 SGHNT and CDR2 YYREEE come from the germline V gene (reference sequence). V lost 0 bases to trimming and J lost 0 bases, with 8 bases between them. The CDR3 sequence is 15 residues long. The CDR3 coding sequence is TGTGCCAGCAGCTTGGAACAGACTAGCACAGATACGCAGTATTTT. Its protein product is CASSLEQTSTDTQYF.

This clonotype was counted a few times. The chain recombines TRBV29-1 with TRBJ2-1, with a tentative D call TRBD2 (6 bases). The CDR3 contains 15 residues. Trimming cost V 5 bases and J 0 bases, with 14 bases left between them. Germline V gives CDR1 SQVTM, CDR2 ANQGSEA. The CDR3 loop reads CSVPGLPSSYNEQFF. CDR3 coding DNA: TGCAGCGTTCCGGGACTTCCGAGCTCCTACAATGAGCAGTTCTTC.

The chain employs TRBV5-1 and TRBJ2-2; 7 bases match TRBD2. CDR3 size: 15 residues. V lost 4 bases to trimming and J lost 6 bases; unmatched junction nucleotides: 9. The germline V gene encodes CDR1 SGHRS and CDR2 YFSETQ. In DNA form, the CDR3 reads TGCGCCAGCAGCGTCCAAAGCGGGACCTCCGGGGAGCTGTTTTTT. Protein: CASSVQSGTSGELFF.

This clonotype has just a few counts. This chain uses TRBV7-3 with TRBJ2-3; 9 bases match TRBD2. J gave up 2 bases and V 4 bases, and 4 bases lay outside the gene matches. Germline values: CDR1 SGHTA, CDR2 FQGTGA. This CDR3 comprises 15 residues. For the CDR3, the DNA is TGTGCCAGCAGCTCTAGCGGGGTGAACACAGATACGCAGTATTTT. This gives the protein CASSSSGVNTDTQYF.

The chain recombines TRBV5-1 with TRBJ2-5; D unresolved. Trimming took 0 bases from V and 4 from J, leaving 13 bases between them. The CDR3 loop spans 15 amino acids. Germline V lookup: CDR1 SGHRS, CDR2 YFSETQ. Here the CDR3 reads CASSLVPGYGETQYF. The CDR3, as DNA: TGCGCCAGCAGCTTGGTGCCAGGCTATGGAGAGACCCAGTACTTC.

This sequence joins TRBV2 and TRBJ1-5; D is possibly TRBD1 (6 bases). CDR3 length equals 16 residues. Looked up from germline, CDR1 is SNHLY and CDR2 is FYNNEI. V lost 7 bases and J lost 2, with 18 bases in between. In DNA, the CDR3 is TGTGCCAGCAACACCGAACAGGGAGGAGGCAATCAGCCCCAGCATTTT. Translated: CASNTEQGGGNQPQHF.

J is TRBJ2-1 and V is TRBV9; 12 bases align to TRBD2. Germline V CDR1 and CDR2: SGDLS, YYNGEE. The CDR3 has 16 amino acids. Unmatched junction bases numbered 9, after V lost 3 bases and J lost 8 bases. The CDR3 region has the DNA TGTGCCAGCAGCGGAGGGCTAGCGGGAGGGCCTGATGAGCAGTTCTTC. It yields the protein CASSGGLAGGPDEQFF.

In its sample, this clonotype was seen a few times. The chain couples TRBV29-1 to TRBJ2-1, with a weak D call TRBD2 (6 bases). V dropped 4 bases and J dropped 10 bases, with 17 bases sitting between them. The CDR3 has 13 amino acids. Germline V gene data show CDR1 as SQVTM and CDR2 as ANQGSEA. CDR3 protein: CSVVVAGRSEQFF. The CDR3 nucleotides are TGCAGCGTTGTTGTAGCAGGGAGGTCCGAGCAGTTCTTC.

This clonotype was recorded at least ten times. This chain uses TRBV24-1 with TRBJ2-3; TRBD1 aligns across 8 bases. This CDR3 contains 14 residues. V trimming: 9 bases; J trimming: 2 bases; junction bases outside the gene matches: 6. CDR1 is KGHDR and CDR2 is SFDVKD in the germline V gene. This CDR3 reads CATRQGQFTDTQYF. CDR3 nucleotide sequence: TGTGCCACCCGACAGGGGCAGTTCACAGATACGCAGTATTTT.

The CDR3 sequence is CASSLDEGGYGYTF. In DNA, the CDR3 is TGCGCCAGCAGCTTGGATGAGGGCGGCTATGGCTACACCTTC. The chain uses TRBV5-1 and TRBJ1-2; D gene uncertain. The CDR3 spans 14 residues. Trimming left V 0 bases short and J 4 bases short, with 10 bases between. Per the germline V gene, CDR1 is SGHRS and CDR2 is YFSETQ.

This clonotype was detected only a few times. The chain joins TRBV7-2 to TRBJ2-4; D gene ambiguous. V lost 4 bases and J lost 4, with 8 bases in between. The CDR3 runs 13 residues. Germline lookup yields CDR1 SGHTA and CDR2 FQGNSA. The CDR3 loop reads CASSSPLKNIQYF. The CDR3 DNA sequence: TGTGCCAGCAGCTCCCCCCTGAAAAACATTCAGTACTTC.

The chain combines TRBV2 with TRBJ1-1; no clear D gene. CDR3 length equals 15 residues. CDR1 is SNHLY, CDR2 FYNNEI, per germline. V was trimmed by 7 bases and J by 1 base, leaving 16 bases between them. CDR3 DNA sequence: TGTGCCAGCAACCCCCAAGCGATTAGGAACACTGAAGCTTTCTTT. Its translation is CASNPQAIRNTEAFF.

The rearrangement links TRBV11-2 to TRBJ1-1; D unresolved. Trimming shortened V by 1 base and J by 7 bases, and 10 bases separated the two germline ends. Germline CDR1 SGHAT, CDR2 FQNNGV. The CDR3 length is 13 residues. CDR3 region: CASSLGAAGEAFF. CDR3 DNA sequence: TGTGCCAGCAGCTTAGGGGCGGCAGGTGAAGCTTTCTTT.

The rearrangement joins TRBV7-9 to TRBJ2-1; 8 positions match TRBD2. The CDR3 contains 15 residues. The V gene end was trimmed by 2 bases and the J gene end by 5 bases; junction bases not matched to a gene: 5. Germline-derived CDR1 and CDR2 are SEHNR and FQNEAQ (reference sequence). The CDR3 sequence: CASSLFSGGNNEQFF. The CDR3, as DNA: TGTGCCAGCAGCTTATTCAGCGGGGGTAACAATGAGCAGTTCTTC.

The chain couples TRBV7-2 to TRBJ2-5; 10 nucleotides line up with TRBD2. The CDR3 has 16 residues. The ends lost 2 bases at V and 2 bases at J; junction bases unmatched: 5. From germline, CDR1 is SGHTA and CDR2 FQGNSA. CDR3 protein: CASSLSSSGGQETQYF. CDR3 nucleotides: TGTGCCAGCAGCTTAAGTTCTAGCGGGGGTCAAGAGACCCAGTACTTC.

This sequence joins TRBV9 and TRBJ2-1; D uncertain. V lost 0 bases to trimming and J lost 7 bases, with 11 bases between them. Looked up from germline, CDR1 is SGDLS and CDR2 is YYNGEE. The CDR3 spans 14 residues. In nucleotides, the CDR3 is TGTGCCAGCAGCGTAGGGGGAATAGGGAATGAGCAGTTCTTC. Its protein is CASSVGGIGNEQFF.